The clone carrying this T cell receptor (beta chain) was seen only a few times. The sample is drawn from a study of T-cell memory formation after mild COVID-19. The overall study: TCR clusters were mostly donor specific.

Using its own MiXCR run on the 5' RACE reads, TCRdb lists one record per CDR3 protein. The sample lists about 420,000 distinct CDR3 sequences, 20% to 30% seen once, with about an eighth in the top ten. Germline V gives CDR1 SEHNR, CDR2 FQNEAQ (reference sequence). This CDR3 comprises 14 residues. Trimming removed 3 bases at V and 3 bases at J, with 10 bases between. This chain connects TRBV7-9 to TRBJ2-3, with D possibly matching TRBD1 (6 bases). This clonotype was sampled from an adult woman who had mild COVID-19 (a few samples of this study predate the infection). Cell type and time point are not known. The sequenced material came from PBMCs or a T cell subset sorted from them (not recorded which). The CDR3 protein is CASSLVGTTDTQYF. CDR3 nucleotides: TGTGCCAGCAGCTTGGTGGGGACAACAGATACGCAGTATTTT.